The T cell receptor (beta chain) described here comes from a study of blood T cells in healthy people across ages. In germline, CDR1 is DFQATT, CDR2 SNEGSKA (reference sequence). The ends were cut back, 4 bases at V and 0 bases at J, with 12 bases in the middle. The CDR3 length is 14 residues. A second PCR of roughly 7 to 11 cycles used a sample-barcoded 5' primer and a J-beta primer mix. One entry per CDR3 protein, called by TCRdb with MiXCR from the 5' RACE reads. This table holds about 1,800,000 distinct CDR3 sequences, 28% found once. Only a few counts were recorded for this clonotype. The receptor comes from a woman aged 30 to 39 in good health. The gene calls are TRBV20-1 and TRBJ1-1; no definite D call. The sequencing sample was made of blood. CDR3 sequence (DNA): TGCAGTGCTATTTCGGACGGAATGAACACTGAAGCTTTCTTT. Translating gives CSAISDGMNTEAFF.